The source of this T cell receptor beta chain is a study of cytomegalovirus exposure and HLA in healthy donors. Comments on this clone: Its specificity is not known.

Study results and caveats: A later analysis appeared to link common viral pathogens to several of the most significant clusters.

Healthy bone marrow donors supplied every sample. With 60 Vbeta and 13 Jbeta primers, the PCR was carried out. Profiling relied on immunoSEQ multiplex PCR, and the TCRdb table lists in-frame clones only, not all of them. Among 100,000 or so clones listed, approximately 80% were seen once. The receptor was isolated from a man aged 25-40 years in good health and CMV-seropositive. The sample was PBMCs.

In DNA, the CDR3 is TGTGCCAGCAGTGGGACAGGGGGCGATCAGCCCCAGCATTTT. Translation gives CASSGTGGDQPQHF. The chain employs TRBV2 and TRBJ1-5, with TRBD1 identical over 11 bases. V was clipped by 4 bases and J by 5 bases; unmatched bases: 1. Germline V gene sequence: CDR1 SNHLY, CDR2 FYNNEI. The CDR3 covers 14 residues.